This TCR beta chain was captured in a study of molecular identifiers for immune sequencing clone quantification. Study-wide points: Even with about a million naive cells present, spiked Jurkat TCR RNA from one cell was reportedly detectable.

TCRdb called the PCR reads again in MiXCR, with one record for every CDR3 protein. The sample lists roughly 320,000 distinct CDR3 sequences, about 20% occurring once. Germline lookup yields CDR1 MGHRA and CDR2 YSYEKL. The CDR3 is 15 amino acids. Libraries of naive CD8 T cells were made from 20,000 to 1,000,000 sorted cells. They used 10%, 30% or 50% RNA. This clonotype has a handful of counts. Its matching antigen is unknown. The germline gene is not matched at one end of the junction; a read error may be the cause. Material: naive CD8+ T cells from blood, with Jurkat cell RNA spiked in. The sample's subset: FACS-sorted CD8+CD4-CCR7+CD45RA+ naive T cells. This rearrangement joins TRBV4-1 to TRBJ1-2, with D hard to call. This TCR derives from a human donor in good health. Some libraries in this study had Jurkat cell RNA spiked in. The CDR3 DNA is TGCGCCAGCAGCCAAGGGACTGAGCCTTTCGTAGGCTGCACCTTC. Encoded protein: CASSQGTEPFVGCTF.